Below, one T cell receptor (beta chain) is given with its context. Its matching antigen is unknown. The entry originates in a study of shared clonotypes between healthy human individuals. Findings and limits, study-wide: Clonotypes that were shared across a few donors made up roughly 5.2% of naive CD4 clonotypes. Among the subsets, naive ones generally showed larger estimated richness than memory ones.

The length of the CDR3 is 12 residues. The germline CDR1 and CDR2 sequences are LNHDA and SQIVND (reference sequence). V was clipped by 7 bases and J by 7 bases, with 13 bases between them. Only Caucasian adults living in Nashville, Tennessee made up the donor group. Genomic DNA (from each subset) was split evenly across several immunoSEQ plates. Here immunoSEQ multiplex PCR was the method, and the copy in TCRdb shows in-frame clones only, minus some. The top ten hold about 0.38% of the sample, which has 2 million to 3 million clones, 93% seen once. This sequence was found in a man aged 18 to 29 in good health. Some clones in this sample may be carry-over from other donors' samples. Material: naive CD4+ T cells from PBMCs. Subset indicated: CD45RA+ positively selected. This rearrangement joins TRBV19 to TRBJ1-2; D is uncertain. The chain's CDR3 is CASTPGRLGYTF. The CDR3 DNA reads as TGTGCCAGTACCCCGGGCCGTCTTGGCTACACCTTC.